A selection of T cell receptor beta chains follows, all from one sample in a study of T cell responses to AZD1222 COVID-19 vaccine. Sequencing was performed with immunoSEQ multiplex PCR; in TCRdb, only in-frame clones are kept and a portion is missing. The sample lists around 250,000 clones; approximately 95% were seen once. The sample consisted of peripheral blood, taken on day 0 of AZD1222 vaccination. All receptors come from an adult in good health. Each CDR3 is given with its conserved first and last residue. The D gene is left open where the match is weak. Expanded clones get a size class; other rows say once, few or many, or leave the size out.

cdr3_length: 11; clone_size: NA; v_call: TRBV20-1; j_call: TRBJ2-7; d_call: NA; cdr3_aa: CSAGDSYEQYF; cdr3_nt: TGCAGTGCTGGGGACTCCTACGAGCAGTACTTC
cdr3_length: 15; clone_size: few; v_call: TRBV15; j_call: TRBJ2-7; d_call: TRBD2; cdr3_aa: CATSGPGLASYEQYF; cdr3_nt: TGTGCCACCAGCGGACCGGGACTAGCGTCCTACGAGCAGTACTTC
cdr3_length: 15; clone_size: NA; v_call: TRBV5-8; j_call: TRBJ1-1; d_call: NA; cdr3_aa: CASSLRTAGDTEAFF; cdr3_nt: TGTGCCAGCAGCTTAAGAACAGCAGGAGACACTGAAGCTTTCTTT
cdr3_length: 14; clone_size: NA; v_call: TRBV2; j_call: TRBJ1-1; d_call: TRBD1; cdr3_aa: CASRTTGEPVLAFF; cdr3_nt: TGTGCCAGCAGGACGACAGGGGAACCGGTCTTGGCTTTCTTT
cdr3_length: 13; clone_size: NA; v_call: TRBV7-2; j_call: TRBJ2-7; d_call: NA; cdr3_aa: CASSASAVYEQYF; cdr3_nt: TGTGCCAGCAGCGCTAGCGCCGTCTACGAGCAGTACTTC
cdr3_length: 12; clone_size: NA; v_call: TRBV4-1; j_call: TRBJ1-4; d_call: NA; cdr3_aa: CASSPVGEKLFF; cdr3_nt: TGCGCCAGCAGCCCCGTTGGTGAAAAACTGTTTTTT
cdr3_length: 15; clone_size: NA; v_call: TRBV9; j_call: TRBJ1-1; d_call: TRBD1; cdr3_aa: CASSSKRQGGTEAFF; cdr3_nt: TGTGCCAGCAGCTCCAAGAGGCAGGGGGGCACTGAAGCTTTCTTT
cdr3_length: 14; clone_size: NA; v_call: TRBV5-1; j_call: TRBJ2-3; d_call: NA; cdr3_aa: CASSLGPGIDTQYF; cdr3_nt: TGCGCCAGCAGCTTGGGGCCGGGGATAGATACGCAGTATTTT
cdr3_length: 15; clone_size: NA; v_call: TRBV7-9; j_call: TRBJ1-2; d_call: NA; cdr3_aa: CASSPLQGPNYGYTF; cdr3_nt: TGTGCCAGCAGCCCCCTTCAGGGGCCTAACTATGGCTACACCTTC
cdr3_length: 16; clone_size: NA; v_call: TRBV15; j_call: TRBJ1-2; d_call: NA; cdr3_aa: CATSRDLDRIQYGYTF; cdr3_nt: TGTGCCACCAGCAGAGATCTCGACCGGATCCAATATGGCTACACCTTC
cdr3_length: 16; clone_size: NA; v_call: TRBV3-1/TRBV3-2; j_call: TRBJ1-2; d_call: TRBD1; cdr3_aa: CASSQASAGGRYGYTF; cdr3_nt: TGTGCCAGCAGCCAAGCGTCCGCAGGGGGCCGCTATGGCTACACCTTC
cdr3_length: 15; clone_size: NA; v_call: TRBV4-3; j_call: TRBJ2-1; d_call: TRBD2; cdr3_aa: CASSLLAGGHNEQFF; cdr3_nt: TGCGCCAGCAGTCTCTTAGCGGGAGGGCACAATGAGCAGTTCTTC
cdr3_length: 15; clone_size: NA; v_call: TRBV24-1; j_call: TRBJ1-5; d_call: NA; cdr3_aa: CATSDSGTYNQPQHF; cdr3_nt: TGTGCCACCAGTGATTCCGGGACATACAATCAGCCCCAGCATTTT
cdr3_length: 13; clone_size: NA; v_call: TRBV18; j_call: TRBJ1-1; d_call: NA; cdr3_aa: CASSPRENTEAFF; cdr3_nt: TGTGCCAGCTCACCAAGGGAGAACACTGAAGCTTTCTTT
cdr3_length: 17; clone_size: once; v_call: TRBV2; j_call: TRBJ2-5; d_call: NA; cdr3_aa: CASSEGGPSSAKETQYF; cdr3_nt: TGTGCCAGCAGTGAAGGGGGTCCGAGTAGCGCGAAAGAGACCCAGTACTTC
cdr3_length: 12; clone_size: NA; v_call: TRBV7-2; j_call: TRBJ2-1; d_call: NA; cdr3_aa: CASSPRRGEQFF; cdr3_nt: TGTGCCAGCAGCCCGAGGCGGGGAGAGCAGTTCTTC
cdr3_length: 13; clone_size: NA; v_call: TRBV6-4; j_call: TRBJ1-6; d_call: NA; cdr3_aa: CASSDSGRSPLHF; cdr3_nt: TGTGCCAGCAGTGATAGCGGGAGGTCACCCCTCCACTTT
cdr3_length: 11; clone_size: NA; v_call: TRBV7-3; j_call: TRBJ2-1; d_call: NA; cdr3_aa: CASSLGNEQFF; cdr3_nt: TGTGCCAGCAGCTTAGGGAATGAGCAGTTCTTC
cdr3_length: 16; clone_size: NA; v_call: TRBV7-9; j_call: TRBJ2-1; d_call: TRBD2; cdr3_aa: CASSLVLAGSYNEQFF; cdr3_nt: TGTGCCAGCAGCTTAGTACTAGCGGGGAGTTACAATGAGCAGTTCTTC
cdr3_length: 13; clone_size: NA; v_call: TRBV19; j_call: TRBJ1-5; d_call: NA; cdr3_aa: CASSIVGNQPQHF; cdr3_nt: TGTGCCAGTAGTATAGTGGGGAATCAGCCCCAGCATTTT
cdr3_length: 16; clone_size: once; v_call: TRBV5-6; j_call: TRBJ2-4; d_call: TRBD2; cdr3_aa: CASRTSGGSAKNIQYF; cdr3_nt: TGTGCCAGCAGGACTAGCGGGGGTTCCGCCAAAAACATTCAGTACTTC
cdr3_length: 12; clone_size: NA; v_call: TRBV6-2/TRBV6-3; j_call: TRBJ1-1; d_call: NA; cdr3_aa: CASSAWDTEAFF; cdr3_nt: TGTGCCAGCAGTGCTTGGGACACTGAAGCTTTCTTT
cdr3_length: 13; clone_size: many; v_call: TRBV6-4; j_call: TRBJ1-1; d_call: NA; cdr3_aa: CASSHSENTEAFF; cdr3_nt: TGTGCCAGCAGTCATAGTGAGAACACTGAAGCTTTCTTT
cdr3_length: 16; clone_size: NA; v_call: TRBV18; j_call: TRBJ2-3; d_call: NA; cdr3_aa: CASSPLEGTSTDTQYF; cdr3_nt: TGTGCCAGCTCACCATTGGAAGGTACTAGCACAGATACGCAGTATTTT
cdr3_length: 17; clone_size: NA; v_call: TRBV9; j_call: TRBJ2-6; d_call: NA; cdr3_aa: CASSSRGGISGANVLTF; cdr3_nt: TGTGCCAGCAGCTCCCGTGGGGGTATCTCTGGGGCCAACGTCCTGACTTTC
cdr3_length: 12; clone_size: NA; v_call: TRBV19; j_call: TRBJ1-4; d_call: NA; cdr3_aa: CASAGANEKLFF; cdr3_nt: TGTGCCAGTGCCGGGGCAAATGAAAAACTGTTTTTT
cdr3_length: 14; clone_size: NA; v_call: TRBV7-3; j_call: TRBJ2-7; d_call: TRBD2; cdr3_aa: CASSLAGGSYEQYF; cdr3_nt: TGTGCCAGCAGCCTAGCGGGGGGGAGCTACGAGCAGTACTTC
cdr3_length: 12; clone_size: few; v_call: TRBV12-3/TRBV12-4; j_call: TRBJ2-7; d_call: NA; cdr3_aa: CASSPGHLEQYF; cdr3_nt: TGTGCCAGCAGCCCAGGGCACCTTGAGCAGTACTTC
cdr3_length: 17; clone_size: once; v_call: TRBV21-1; j_call: TRBJ2-7; d_call: NA; cdr3_aa: CASSKATLAGGPHEQYF; cdr3_nt: TGTGCCAGCAGCAAAGCCACCTTAGCGGGGGGGCCCCACGAGCAGTACTTC
cdr3_length: 13; clone_size: many; v_call: TRBV9; j_call: TRBJ1-2; d_call: NA; cdr3_aa: CASSVSTGYGYTF; cdr3_nt: TGTGCCAGCAGCGTAAGCACAGGCTATGGCTACACCTTC
cdr3_length: 13; clone_size: NA; v_call: TRBV15; j_call: TRBJ1-5; d_call: NA; cdr3_aa: CATSTSPLQPQHF; cdr3_nt: TGTGCCACCAGCACCAGTCCGCTGCAGCCCCAGCATTTT
cdr3_length: 15; clone_size: NA; v_call: TRBV15; j_call: TRBJ1-2; d_call: NA; cdr3_aa: CATSRDSAAHYGYTF; cdr3_nt: TGTGCCACCAGCAGAGATTCGGCAGCGCACTATGGCTACACCTTC
cdr3_length: 12; clone_size: NA; v_call: TRBV30; j_call: TRBJ2-7; d_call: NA; cdr3_aa: CAWSDVSYEQYF; cdr3_nt: TGTGCCTGGAGTGATGTTTCCTACGAGCAGTACTTC
cdr3_length: 15; clone_size: NA; v_call: TRBV27; j_call: TRBJ2-3; d_call: NA; cdr3_aa: CASSLRAWGTDTQYF; cdr3_nt: TGTGCCAGCAGTCTCAGGGCATGGGGCACAGATACGCAGTATTTT
cdr3_length: 13; clone_size: NA; v_call: TRBV7-9; j_call: TRBJ1-1; d_call: NA; cdr3_aa: CASSLRGDTEAFF; cdr3_nt: TGTGCCAGCAGCTTAAGGGGGGACACTGAAGCTTTCTTT
cdr3_length: 17; clone_size: NA; v_call: TRBV3-1/TRBV3-2; j_call: TRBJ2-6; d_call: NA; cdr3_aa: CASSHSGTLSGANVLTF; cdr3_nt: TGTGCCAGCAGCCATTCAGGTACTTTATCTGGGGCCAACGTCCTGACTTTC
cdr3_length: 15; clone_size: NA; v_call: TRBV5-6; j_call: TRBJ1-2; d_call: NA; cdr3_aa: CASSLLTVSPHGYTF; cdr3_nt: TGTGCCAGCAGCTTATTGACAGTCTCCCCCCATGGCTACACCTTC
cdr3_length: 14; clone_size: NA; v_call: TRBV4-1; j_call: TRBJ2-5; d_call: TRBD2; cdr3_aa: CASSQEGEGETQYF; cdr3_nt: TGCGCCAGCAGCCAAGAGGGGGAGGGAGAGACCCAGTACTTC
cdr3_length: 15; clone_size: NA; v_call: TRBV28; j_call: TRBJ1-5; d_call: NA; cdr3_aa: CASKIGGKSNQPQHF; cdr3_nt: TGTGCCAGCAAGATCGGGGGGAAGAGCAATCAGCCCCAGCATTTT
cdr3_length: 11; clone_size: once; v_call: TRBV28; j_call: TRBJ2-7; d_call: NA; cdr3_aa: CAHAQAYEQYF; cdr3_nt: TGTGCCCATGCCCAGGCCTACGAGCAGTACTTC
cdr3_length: 12; clone_size: NA; v_call: TRBV29-1; j_call: TRBJ2-7; d_call: TRBD1; cdr3_aa: CSVKGQSYEQYF; cdr3_nt: TGCAGCGTAAAGGGACAGTCCTACGAGCAGTACTTC
cdr3_length: 17; clone_size: NA; v_call: TRBV5-1; j_call: TRBJ2-3; d_call: TRBD2; cdr3_aa: CASSLGLAGPSTDTQYF; cdr3_nt: TGCGCCAGCAGCTTGGGACTAGCGGGGCCTAGCACAGATACGCAGTATTTT
cdr3_length: 13; clone_size: NA; v_call: TRBV29-1; j_call: TRBJ1-2; d_call: TRBD1; cdr3_aa: CSVAATGNYGYTF; cdr3_nt: TGCAGCGTTGCCGCGACAGGGAACTATGGCTACACCTTC
cdr3_length: 15; clone_size: NA; v_call: TRBV19; j_call: TRBJ2-3; d_call: TRBD2; cdr3_aa: CASSIRDYGTDTQYF; cdr3_nt: TGTGCCAGTAGTATCCGGGACTACGGCACAGATACGCAGTATTTT
cdr3_length: 13; clone_size: few; v_call: TRBV20-1; j_call: TRBJ2-7; d_call: NA; cdr3_aa: CSASRAGAYEQYF; cdr3_nt: TGCAGTGCTAGTAGGGCAGGGGCTTACGAGCAGTACTTC
cdr3_length: 13; clone_size: NA; v_call: TRBV12-3/TRBV12-4; j_call: TRBJ1-1; d_call: NA; cdr3_aa: CASSLGRGAEAFF; cdr3_nt: TGTGCCAGCAGTTTAGGAAGGGGGGCTGAAGCTTTCTTT
cdr3_length: 14; clone_size: NA; v_call: TRBV6-5; j_call: TRBJ2-7; d_call: TRBD1; cdr3_aa: CASSPDRDSYEQYF; cdr3_nt: TGTGCCAGCAGTCCGGACAGGGACTCCTACGAGCAGTACTTC
cdr3_length: 11; clone_size: NA; v_call: TRBV2; j_call: TRBJ2-1; d_call: TRBD2; cdr3_aa: CASRAGGKKFF; cdr3_nt: TGTGCCAGCAGAGCGGGGGGGAAGAAGTTCTTC
cdr3_length: 13; clone_size: few; v_call: TRBV2; j_call: TRBJ2-5; d_call: NA; cdr3_aa: CASNRDIQETQYF; cdr3_nt: TGTGCCAGCAATAGAGACATCCAAGAGACCCAGTACTTC
cdr3_length: 15; clone_size: NA; v_call: TRBV11-2; j_call: TRBJ2-1; d_call: TRBD2; cdr3_aa: CASSSPGLVYNEQFF; cdr3_nt: TGTGCCAGCAGCTCACCGGGACTAGTATACAATGAGCAGTTCTTC
cdr3_length: 11; clone_size: NA; v_call: TRBV20-1; j_call: TRBJ1-4; d_call: TRBD1; cdr3_aa: CSARGTGTLFF; cdr3_nt: TGCAGTGCTAGGGGGACAGGGACACTGTTTTTT
cdr3_length: 13; clone_size: NA; v_call: TRBV28; j_call: TRBJ1-1; d_call: NA; cdr3_aa: CASRWGGGTEAFF; cdr3_nt: TGTGCCAGCCGCTGGGGGGGAGGCACTGAAGCTTTCTTT